This T cell receptor beta chain was sequenced for a study of metastatic and nonmetastatic thyroid tumors. Study as a whole: Samples came from malignant and benign thyroid patients, and repertoires were compared across blood and tumor or nodule tissue.

This clone appeared many times. The target antigen is unknown. Whole-study findings and limits: It was reported that TCR beta diversity was significantly higher in malignant thyroid tumors than benign nodules, in blood and tumor.

As handled by the study authors: For papillary thyroid cancer, a distant-metastasis classifier was constructed from CDR3 differences observed across clinicopathological groups. With MiXCR, TCRdb reprocessed the PCR reads. The authors' filters were not applied to this entry. Among about 15,000 clones listed, approximately 19% were seen once. None of the patients had undergone any treatment ahead of thyroid surgery. CDR1 is SGHRS and CDR2 is YFSETQ in the germline V gene. This CDR3 contains 15 residues. Between the trimmed V and J ends, which lost 5 bases and 0 bases, there was a span of 12 bases. V gene TRBV5-1 combines with J gene TRBJ2-1; D call uncertain. Material: blood. This clonotype originated in a female donor with papillary thyroid cancer or a benign thyroid nodule (not recorded which). Some clones in this sample may be carry-over from other donors' samples. In DNA, the CDR3 is TGCGCCAGCAGGGCTACATATAGCTCCTACAATGAGCAGTTCTTC. It is translated as CASRATYSSYNEQFF.